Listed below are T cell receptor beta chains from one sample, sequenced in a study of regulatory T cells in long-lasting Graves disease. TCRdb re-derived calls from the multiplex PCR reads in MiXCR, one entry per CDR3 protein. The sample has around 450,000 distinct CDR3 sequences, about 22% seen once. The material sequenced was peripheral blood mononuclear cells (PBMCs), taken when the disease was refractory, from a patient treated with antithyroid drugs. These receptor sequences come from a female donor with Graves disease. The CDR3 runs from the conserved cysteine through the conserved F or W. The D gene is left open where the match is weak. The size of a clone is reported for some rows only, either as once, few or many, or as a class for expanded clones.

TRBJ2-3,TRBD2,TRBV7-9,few,CASRPGLAGKDTQYF,TGTGCCAGCCGTCCCGGGCTAGCGGGAAAAGATACGCAGTATTTT
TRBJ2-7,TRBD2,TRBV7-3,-,CASSLNSGRAPSEQYF,TGTGCCAGCAGCTTAAATAGCGGGAGGGCCCCCTCCGAGCAGTACTTC
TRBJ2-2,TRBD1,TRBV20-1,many,CSASGRGRRNTGELFF,TGCAGTGCTAGTGGAAGGGGGCGCCGGAACACCGGGGAGCTGTTTTTT
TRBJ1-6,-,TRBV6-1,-,CASSEALALDLNSPLHF,TGTGCCAGCAGTGAAGCGCTAGCTTTAGACCTTAATTCACCCCTCCACTTT
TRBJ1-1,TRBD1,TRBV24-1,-,CATSVDRGITEAFF,TGTGCCACCAGTGTCGACAGGGGAATTACTGAAGCTTTCTTT
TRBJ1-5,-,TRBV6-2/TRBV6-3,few,CASSPDGGWKAQHF,TGTGCCAGCAGTCCCGACGGGGGATGGAAGGCCCAGCATTTT
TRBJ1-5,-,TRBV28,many,CASSLIGWDQPQHF,TGTGCCAGCAGTTTGATCGGGTGGGATCAGCCCCAGCATTTT
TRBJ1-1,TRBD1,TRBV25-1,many,CASSGTGSNTEAFF,TGTGCCAGCAGTGGGACAGGATCGAACACTGAAGCTTTCTTT
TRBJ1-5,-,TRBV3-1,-,CASSQDGGVSNQPQHF,TGTGCCAGCAGCCAAGATGGAGGAGTTAGCAATCAGCCCCAGCATTTT
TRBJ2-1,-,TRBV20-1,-,CSAISQGGIYEQFF,TGCAGTGCTATCTCCCAGGGGGGGATCTATGAGCAGTTCTTC
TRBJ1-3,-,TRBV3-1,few,CASSQEFIYGNTIYF,TGTGCCAGCAGCCAAGAATTCATCTACGGAAACACCATATATTTT
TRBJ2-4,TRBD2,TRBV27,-,CASSLFASGGDRAKNIQYF,TGTGCCAGCAGTTTATTTGCTAGCGGGGGGGACAGGGCCAAAAACATTCAGTACTTC
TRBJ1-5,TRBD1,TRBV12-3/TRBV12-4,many,CASSPGQGRNQPQHF,TGTGCCAGCAGCCCCGGACAGGGGAGAAATCAGCCCCAGCATTTT
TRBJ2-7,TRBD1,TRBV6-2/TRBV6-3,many,CASSEPGTGVFEQYF,TGTGCCAGCAGTGAACCCGGGACAGGGGTATTCGAGCAGTACTTC
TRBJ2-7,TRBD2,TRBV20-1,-,CSAMKGGSLSYEQYF,TGCAGTGCCATGAAGGGCGGGAGCCTCTCCTACGAGCAGTACTTC
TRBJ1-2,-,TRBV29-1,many,CSVRARMQDGYTF,TGCAGCGTGCGCGCACGGATGCAGGATGGCTACACCTTC
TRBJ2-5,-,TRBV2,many,CASSPVQETQYF,TGTGCCAGCAGTCCGGTCCAAGAGACCCAGTACTTC